This entry is about one T cell receptor (beta chain). Its antigen is not identified. This table comes from immunoSEQ multiplex PCR, and its TCRdb copy is limited to in-frame clones, with some not included. The repertoire consists of about 120,000 clones, with over 75% occurring once and the leading ten covering roughly 2%. This entry belongs to a study of cytomegalovirus exposure and HLA in healthy donors. The donors formed part of the roughly 110-subject validation cohort, distinct from the roughly 660-subject first cohort. The germline gives CDR1 SGHVS, CDR2 FQNEAQ. CDR3 length equals 12 residues. V was cut by 8 bases and J by 2 bases, with 10 bases left in between. General observations from the study: In vitro checks showed that three CMV-associated chains really do target CMV antigens. Later, an analysis found that TCR clusters from the first cohort tended to co-occur in the 90 to 150 validation repertoires. Rarity held for most TCR sequences, but there were some public TCRs that occurred in many donors.

The V gene is TRBV7-8, the J gene TRBJ2-7; D unclear. The sample was PBMCs. This TCR was sampled from a woman between 25 and 40 years old in good health and CMV-seronegative. CDR3 sequence: CASWASPYEQYF. The CDR3, as DNA: TGTGCCAGCTGGGCCAGTCCCTACGAGCAGTACTTC.